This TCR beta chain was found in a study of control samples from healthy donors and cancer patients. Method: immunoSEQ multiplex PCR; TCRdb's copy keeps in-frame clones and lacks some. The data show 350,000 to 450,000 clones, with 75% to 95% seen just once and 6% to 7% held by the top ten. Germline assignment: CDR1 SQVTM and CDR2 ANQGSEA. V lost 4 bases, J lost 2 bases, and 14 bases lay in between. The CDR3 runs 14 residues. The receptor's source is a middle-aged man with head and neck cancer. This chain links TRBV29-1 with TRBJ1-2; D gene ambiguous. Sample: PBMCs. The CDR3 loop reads CSVARQAGNYGYTF. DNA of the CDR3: TGCAGCGTTGCACGGCAGGCCGGGAACTATGGCTACACCTTC. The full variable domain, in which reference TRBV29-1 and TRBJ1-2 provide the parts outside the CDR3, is SAVISQKPSRDICQRGTSLTIQCQVDSQVTMMFWYRQQPGQSLTLIATANQGSEATYESGFVIDKFPISRPNLTFSTLTVSNMSPEDSSIYLCSVARQAGNYGYTFGSGTRLTVV.